The next 22 T cell receptor beta chains were all read from a single sample in a study of blood T cell repertoires in COVID-19. Generated by immunoSEQ multiplex PCR, the TCRdb table keeps only in-frame clones and is missing some. The sample consists of some 110,000 clones, 87% of them appearing once. Material for sequencing was peripheral blood. These receptors came from a man aged 45-60 years with acute or convalescent COVID-19.

The rearrangement joins TRBV28 to TRBJ2-6, with a tentative D call TRBD1 (7 bases). CDR1 and CDR2 from the germline V gene are MDHEN and SYDVKM. The CDR3 contains 15 residues. The V end lost 3 bases, the J end lost 2 bases, and 8 bases lay between the germline ends. In nucleotides, the CDR3 is TGTGCCAGCAGTTTCAGGGGGGCTGGGGCCAACGTCCTGACTTTC. Its protein is CASSFRGAGANVLTF.

This clone was counted between two and nine times. The chain carries TRBV6-5 and TRBJ2-7; maybe TRBD2 (5 bases). The ends were cut back, 5 bases at V and 0 bases at J, with 11 bases in the middle. Germline V CDR1 and CDR2: MNHEY, SVGAGI. This CDR3 has 14 amino acids. The CDR3 region is CASSPLGSSYEQYF. CDR3 bases: TGTGCCAGCAGTCCTTTAGGGAGCTCCTACGAGCAGTACTTC.

The chain links TRBV28 to TRBJ1-4; TRBD1 agrees at 8 bases. Germline V CDR1 and CDR2: MDHEN, SYDVKM. CDR3 length: 13 amino acids. V lost 7 bases and J lost 12; bases outside the gene matches: 10. In nucleotides, the CDR3 is TGTGCCAGCACCCCCGCGGACAGGGAAGAACTGTTTTTT. This gives the protein CASTPADREELFF.

The V call is TRBV28, the J call TRBJ1-6; D is ambiguous. Trimming took 5 bases from V and 2 from J, leaving 19 bases between them. CDR3 size: 18 residues. The germline V gene encodes CDR1 MDHEN and CDR2 SYDVKM. The CDR3 loop is CASSPPPYRTTYNSPLHF. DNA for the CDR3: TGTGCCAGCAGTCCTCCCCCCTACAGAACGACCTATAATTCACCCCTCCACTTT.

A single count supports this clone. V and J are TRBV6-6 and TRBJ1-1; 7 bases align to TRBD1. CDR3 size: 14 residues. Per germline, CDR1 MNHNY and CDR2 SVGAGI (reference sequence). The junction had 3 bases not matched to a gene; V was cut back by 4 bases and J by 1 base. The CDR3 coding sequence is TGTGCCAGCAGTTCTCAGGGGGGGAACACTGAAGCTTTCTTT. This encodes CASSSQGGNTEAFF.

This clone was recorded a few times. The chain recombines TRBV11-2 with TRBJ2-1; 8 bases agree with TRBD1. Trimming cost V 4 bases and J 6 bases; bases outside gene matches: 8. This CDR3 has 15 residues. Germline V gene data show CDR1 as SGHAT and CDR2 as FQNNGV. As DNA, the CDR3 is TGTGCCAGCAGCTCGGACAGGGTTTTAGTCAATGAGCAGTTCTTC. It translates to CASSSDRVLVNEQFF.

The chain couples TRBV24-1 to TRBJ1-5, with TRBD1 matching 10 bases. The V segment lost 5 bases and the J segment 4 bases; nucleotides outside the gene matches: 4. This CDR3 comprises 15 residues. Germline assignment: CDR1 KGHDR and CDR2 SFDVKD. This chain's CDR3 is CATSASDRGNQPQHF. CDR3 coding DNA: TGTGCCACCAGTGCCTCGGACAGGGGGAATCAGCCCCAGCATTTT.

This chain joins TRBV1 and TRBJ2-1; TRBD2, the table's D call, was not compared with the DNA. TRBV1 constitutes a pseudogene. This CDR3 region has 20 residues. The CDR3 DNA follows: TGCACCAGCAGCCAAGATGAGACTAGCGGGAAACCGAACAAATACAATGAGCAGTTCTTC. It translates to CTSSQDETSGKPNKYNEQFF.

The chain links TRBV2 to TRBJ2-2, with 9 bases fitting TRBD2. CDR3 size: 15 residues. V lost 8 bases, J lost 1 base, and 5 bases stayed unmatched. Germline CDR1 is SNHLY and CDR2 is FYNNEI. The CDR3 nucleotides read TGTGCCAGCGAAACGACTAGCGGGAACACCGGGGAGCTGTTTTTT. It yields the protein CASETTSGNTGELFF.

V gene TRBV7-9 combines with J gene TRBJ2-3, with a possible D match to TRBD2 (5 bases). This CDR3 spans 12 amino acids. V lost 5 bases, J lost 5 bases, and 8 bases lay in between. Germline V CDR1 and CDR2: SEHNR, FQNEAQ (reference sequence). CDR3 in DNA: TGTGCCAGCAGCCCCGAGGGAGATACGCAGTATTTT. Amino acids: CASSPEGDTQYF. Using reference TRBV7-9 and TRBJ2-3 for the parts outside the CDR3, the full variable domain is DTGVSQNPRHKITKRGQNVTFRCDPISEHNRLYWYRQTLGQGPEFLTYFQNEAQLEKSRLLSDRFSAERPKGSFSTLEIQRTEQGDSAMYLCASSPEGDTQYFGPGTRLTVL.

The chain links TRBV14 to TRBJ2-3, with 9 bases fitting TRBD1. Trimming took 0 bases from V and 0 from J; bases not matched to a gene: 4. Germline loops: CDR1 SGHDN, CDR2 FVKESK. CDR3 size: 17 residues. As DNA, the CDR3 is TGTGCCAGCAGCCAAGATTGGGACAGGGCCAGCACAGATACGCAGTATTTT. Its protein is CASSQDWDRASTDTQYF. Full variable domain (outside the CDR3, taken from reference TRBV14 and TRBJ2-3): EAGVTQFPSHSVIEKGQTVTLRCDPISGHDNLYWYRRVMGKEIKFLLHFVKESKQDESGMPNNRFLAERTGGTYSTLKVQPAELEDSGVYFCASSQDWDRASTDTQYFGPGTRLTVL.

The chain joins TRBV6-1 to TRBJ2-7, with a possible D match to TRBD2 (7 bases). CDR3 length equals 14 residues. V shed 2 bases and J shed 1 base, with 9 bases lying between them. Germline CDR1 is MNHNS and CDR2 is SASEGT. CDR3 in DNA: TGTGCCAGCAGTGAAAGGGGGGGTTCCTACGAGCAGTACTTC. It translates to CASSERGGSYEQYF.

J is TRBJ1-4 and V is TRBV6-5, with 10 bases lining up with TRBD1. The CDR3 runs to 15 residues. Trimming took 6 bases from V and 8 from J; bases not matched to a gene: 9. Germline values: CDR1 MNHEY, CDR2 SVGAGI. CDR3 nucleotide sequence: TGTGCCAGCAGCCCGCAGACAGGGGGCCTCGAAAAACTGTTTTTT. Protein product: CASSPQTGGLEKLFF.

The V and J genes are TRBV27 and TRBJ2-3, with D perhaps matching TRBD2 (5 bases). V dropped 10 bases and J dropped 0 bases, with 14 bases sitting between them. Germline V gives CDR1 MNHEY, CDR2 SMNVEV (reference sequence). This CDR3 region has 14 residues. The CDR3 is CATCHSASTDTQYF. In DNA, the CDR3 is TGTGCCACATGTCATAGCGCTAGCACAGATACGCAGTATTTT.

The CDR3 region has the DNA TGTGCCTGGGGGGGAGGGCCTAGCACAGATACGCAGTATTTT. Translating it yields CAWGGGPSTDTQYF. The chain joins TRBV30 to TRBJ2-3, with 7 bases identical to TRBD2. The CDR3 consists of 14 residues. The germline V gene encodes CDR1 GTSNPN and CDR2 SVGIG (reference sequence). Trimming at V came to 5 bases and at J to 0 bases, leaving 5 bases not matched to a gene.

V usage is TRBV24-1 and J usage is TRBJ2-1, with 8 bases aligning to TRBD2. The CDR3 sequence is 15 residues long. From germline, CDR1 is KGHDR and CDR2 SFDVKD. The V and J ends lost 3 bases and 5 bases, in that order; junction bases with no gene match: 5. The CDR3 here is CATSDRSGSNNEQFF. CDR3 bases: TGTGCCACCAGTGATCGGAGCGGGAGCAACAATGAGCAGTTCTTC.

This clone was observed a few times. This chain links TRBV6-4 with TRBJ2-1, with a weak D call TRBD2 (5 bases). Deletions cut 3 bases from V and 0 bases from J, with 12 bases between. The V gene's germline CDR1 is MRHNA and CDR2 SNTAGT. This CDR3 has 16 residues. Written as DNA, the CDR3 is TGTGCCAGCAGTGAATTGTCGGGGAGCTCCTACAATGAGCAGTTCTTC. As protein: CASSELSGSSYNEQFF.

The chain carries TRBV4-1 and TRBJ2-2; TRBD2 aligns across 10 bases. Germline values: CDR1 MGHRA, CDR2 YSYEKL. The CDR3 totals 15 residues. J lost 7 bases, V lost 1 base, and 3 bases had no gene match. CDR3: CASSQASSGGGELFF. The CDR3 DNA follows: TGCGCCAGCAGCCAAGCGTCTAGCGGGGGCGGGGAGCTGTTTTTT.

The chain is built from TRBV6-6 and TRBJ1-3; a possible D gene is TRBD1 (5 bases). This CDR3 contains 15 residues. V gave up 10 bases and J gave up 0 bases, with 16 bases separating them. Germline V gene lookup returns CDR1 MNHNY and CDR2 SVGAGI (reference sequence). CDR3 in amino acids: CATRDPGHSGNTIYF. As DNA, the CDR3 is TGTGCCACCCGAGACCCAGGACACTCTGGAAACACCATATATTTT.

The sample holds one count of this clone. The chain uses TRBV30 and TRBJ1-2; no reliable D call. V lost 3 bases and J lost 5, with 25 bases in between. CDR1 and CDR2 (germline): GTSNPN, SVGIG (reference sequence). This CDR3 has 17 residues. The CDR3 DNA follows: TGTGCCTGGAGACCCGCACGGGGAGCCGGAGTACGATATGGCTACACCTTC. As protein: CAWRPARGAGVRYGYTF.

This CDR3 reads CASSGGTGGRADTQYF. CDR3 nucleotides: TGTGCCAGCAGCGGTGGGACAGGCGGTAGGGCAGATACGCAGTATTTT. The rearrangement joins TRBV7-9 to TRBJ2-3; 8 bases map to TRBD1. The CDR3 is 16 residues long. Germline CDR1 SEHNR, CDR2 FQNEAQ (reference sequence). The V gene end was trimmed by 5 bases and the J gene end by 4 bases; junction bases not matched to a gene: 11.

CDR3 sequence (DNA): TGTGCCAGCAGCCCCGGGACAGGGAGCTCCTACGAGCAGTACTTC. Translated: CASSPGTGSSYEQYF. The J gene is TRBJ2-7, the V gene TRBV5-4; TRBD1 agrees at 9 bases. Trimming removed 4 bases from V and 0 bases from J; junction bases left unmatched: 5. CDR3 length: 15 amino acids. CDR1 and CDR2 from the germline V gene are SGHNT and YYREEE (reference sequence). Complete variable domain (other parts from reference TRBV5-4 and TRBJ2-7): ETGVTQSPTHLIKTRGQQVTLRCSSQSGHNTVSWYQQALGQGPQFIFQYYREEENGRGNFPPRFSGLQFPNYSSELNVNALELDDSALYLCASSPGTGSSYEQYFGPGTRLTVT.